What follows describes a single TCR beta chain. Germline assignment: CDR1 MDHEN and CDR2 SYDVKM. CDR3 length: 10 amino acids. V lost 10 bases and J 3 bases, leaving 7 bases between the germline ends. Sequencing used immunoSEQ multiplex PCR; TCRdb keeps in-frame clones, though not all of them. Of over 150,000 clones listed, approximately 90% are singletons. This sample was included in a study of blood T cell repertoires in COVID-19. The source material was peripheral blood. The rearrangement joins TRBV28 to TRBJ2-7; D gene uncertain. This TCR was sampled from a man aged 50-60 years with acute or convalescent COVID-19. Written as DNA, the CDR3 is TGTGCCACGTCTAACTACGAGCAGTACTTC. This codes for CATSNYEQYF.